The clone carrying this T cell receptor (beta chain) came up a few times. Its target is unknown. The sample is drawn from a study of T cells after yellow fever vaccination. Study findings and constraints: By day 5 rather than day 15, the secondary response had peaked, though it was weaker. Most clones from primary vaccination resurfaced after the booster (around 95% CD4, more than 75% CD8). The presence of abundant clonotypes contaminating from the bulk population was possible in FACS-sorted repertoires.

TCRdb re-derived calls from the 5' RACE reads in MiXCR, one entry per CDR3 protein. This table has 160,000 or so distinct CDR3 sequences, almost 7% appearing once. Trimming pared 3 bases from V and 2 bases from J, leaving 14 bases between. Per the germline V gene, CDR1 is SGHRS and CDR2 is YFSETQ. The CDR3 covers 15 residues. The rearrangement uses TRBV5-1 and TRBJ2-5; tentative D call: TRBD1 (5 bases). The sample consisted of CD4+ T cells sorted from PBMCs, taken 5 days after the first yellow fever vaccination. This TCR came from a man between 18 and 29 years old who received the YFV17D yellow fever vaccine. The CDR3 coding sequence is TGCGCCAGCAGCTCGTCCAAGGGGAAACAAGAGACCCAGTACTTC. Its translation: CASSSSKGKQETQYF.